The 19 T cell receptor beta chains presented below share a single source sample, sequenced in a study of T cell responses to AZD1222 COVID-19 vaccine. Profiling relied on immunoSEQ multiplex PCR, and the TCRdb table lists in-frame clones only, not all of them. This table has roughly 140,000 clones, approximately 93% appearing once. Sequenced here: peripheral blood, sampled after recovery from COVID-19. These receptor sequences come from an adult who had recovered from COVID-19.

The chain employs TRBV4-1 and TRBJ1-5, with D tentatively TRBD1 (6 bases). CDR3 size: 16 residues. V was cut by 1 base and J by 0 bases, with 10 bases left in between. Germline-derived CDR1 and CDR2 are MGHRA and YSYEKL. The CDR3 DNA reads as TGCGCCAGCAGCCAAGGGTCAGGGGTTAGCAATCAGCCCCAGCATTTT. It codes for CASSQGSGVSNQPQHF.

This clone has only one observation. The chain recombines TRBV24-1 with TRBJ2-2; 7 bases agree with TRBD2. The J segment lost 1 base and the V segment lost 1 base, leaving 5 bases of the junction unmatched. The CDR3 is made up of 17 amino acids. Germline V gene lookup returns CDR1 KGHDR and CDR2 SFDVKD. The CDR3 DNA sequence: TGTGCCACCAGTGATTTTGCGAGCGGGATGAACACCGGGGAGCTGTTTTTT. Amino acids: CATSDFASGMNTGELFF.

This clone is a singleton in its sample. The chain employs TRBV29-1 and TRBJ1-4; 7 bases line up with TRBD1. After removal of 1 base from V and 8 bases from J, the junction contained 4 bases not matched to a gene. Looked up from germline, CDR1 is SQVTM and CDR2 is ANQGSEA. The CDR3 runs 13 residues. CDR3 in amino acids: CSVEGAGGEKLFF. CDR3 DNA sequence: TGCAGCGTTGAAGGGGCAGGGGGGGAAAAACTGTTTTTT.

This rearrangement joins TRBV27 to TRBJ2-5; 9 nucleotides match TRBD2. J lost 4 bases, V lost 7 bases, and 4 bases had no gene match. The length of the CDR3 is 13 residues. In germline, CDR1 is MNHEY, CDR2 SMNVEV (reference sequence). CDR3 amino acids: CASILLAGETQYF. The DNA for the CDR3 is TGTGCCAGCATCCTACTAGCGGGAGAGACCCAGTACTTC.

This CDR3 is CATSLLGSGSNQPQHF. The CDR3 DNA sequence: TGTGCCACCAGCCTCCTTGGGTCCGGTTCCAATCAGCCCCAGCATTTT. This chain uses TRBV15 with TRBJ1-5; D is unclear. The CDR3 is made up of 16 amino acids. Trimming removed 5 bases from V and 3 bases from J, with 17 bases in between. Germline CDR1 is LNHNV and CDR2 is YYDKDF (reference sequence).

The J gene is TRBJ2-5, the V gene TRBV6-6; TRBD2 might be the D (5 bases). Germline values: CDR1 MNHNY, CDR2 SVGAGI (reference sequence). V lost 2 bases and J 1 base, leaving 11 bases between the germline ends. This CDR3 region has 15 residues. The CDR3 nucleotides are TGTGCCAGCAGTTACGGAGGACCCGTCCAAGAGACCCAGTACTTC. This sequence encodes CASSYGGPVQETQYF.

The chain joins TRBV5-1 to TRBJ2-3, with 7 bases matching TRBD2. Germline CDR1 SGHRS, CDR2 YFSETQ. The length of the CDR3 is 15 residues. V was pared by 6 bases and J by 5 bases, with 12 bases of the junction left unmatched. The CDR3, as DNA: TGCGCCAGCACAAGAGGCGGGAGTGAAATAGATACGCAGTATTTT. It yields the protein CASTRGGSEIDTQYF.

The rearrangement uses TRBV28 and TRBJ1-5, with unresolved D. CDR3 length: 19 residues. V lost 2 bases and J 0 bases, leaving 20 bases between the germline ends. Looked up from germline, CDR1 is MDHEN and CDR2 is SYDVKM. CDR3 DNA sequence: TGTGCCAGCAGTTTACTAGGAGGGCGCGTGGGGTATAGCAATCAGCCCCAGCATTTT. It translates to CASSLLGGRVGYSNQPQHF.

V usage is TRBV5-4 and J usage is TRBJ1-2; D gene unclear. The CDR3 consists of 14 residues. Germline V CDR1 and CDR2: SGHNT, YYREEE (reference sequence). Trimming took off 4 bases at V and 1 base at J, with 11 bases between the two ends. CDR3 DNA sequence: TGTGCCAGCAGCCCTCCCGTGGGTAACTATGGCTACACCTTC. It is translated as CASSPPVGNYGYTF.

The chain's CDR3 is CASCGEGNQPQHF. Written as DNA, the CDR3 is TGTGCCAGCTGCGGAGAGGGCAATCAGCCCCAGCATTTT. V usage is TRBV7-9 and J usage is TRBJ1-5; D gene uncertain. Trimming removed 8 bases from V and 2 bases from J, with 10 bases in between. This CDR3 is built from 13 residues. From germline, CDR1 is SEHNR and CDR2 FQNEAQ (reference sequence). The full variable domain, rest sourced from reference TRBV7-9 and TRBJ1-5, is DTGVSQNPRHKITKRGQNVTFRCDPISEHNRLYWYRQTLGQGPEFLTYFQNEAQLEKSRLLSDRFSAERPKGSFSTLEIQRTEQGDSAMYLCASCGEGNQPQHFGDGTRLSIL.

The chain has TRBV19 and TRBJ1-1; D ambiguous. Looked up from germline, CDR1 is LNHDA and CDR2 is SQIVND (reference sequence). The CDR3 covers 17 residues. Trimming removed 3 bases at V and 1 base at J, with 18 bases between. CDR3 bases: TGTGCCAGTAGTATCCCCTACCCGTCTTCAGGGAACACTGAAGCTTTCTTT. Amino acids: CASSIPYPSSGNTEAFF. The full variable domain, its missing parts supplied by reference TRBV19 and TRBJ1-1, is DGGITQSPKYLFRKEGQNVTLSCEQNLNHDAMYWYRQDPGQGLRLIYYSQIVNDFQKGDIAEGYSVSREKKESFPLTVTSAQKNPTAFYLCASSIPYPSSGNTEAFFGQGTRLTVV.

This rearrangement joins TRBV28 to TRBJ2-7, with TRBD1 matching 9 bases. Germline lookup yields CDR1 MDHEN and CDR2 SYDVKM. The V and J ends lost 7 bases and 4 bases, in that order; junction bases with no gene match: 5. The CDR3 sequence is 13 residues long. In nucleotides, the CDR3 is TGTGCCAGCAAGCCGGGACAGGGTTACGAGCAGTACTTC. Its translation is CASKPGQGYEQYF.

The J gene is TRBJ2-3, the V gene TRBV6-4; 13 bases agree with TRBD2. The CDR3 consists of 18 residues. Germline loops: CDR1 MRHNA, CDR2 SNTAGT. V dropped 6 bases and J dropped 0; count of bases not matched to a gene: 9. The chain's CDR3 is CASRLAGGPKISTDTQYF. In DNA form, the CDR3 reads TGTGCCAGCAGACTAGCGGGAGGGCCCAAAATAAGCACAGATACGCAGTATTTT.

The chain links TRBV27 to TRBJ2-7, with a tentative D call TRBD2 (6 bases). V was cut by 2 bases and J by 2 bases, with 13 bases left in between. The CDR3 extends over 15 amino acids. The V gene's germline CDR1 is MNHEY and CDR2 SMNVEV (reference sequence). The CDR3 coding sequence is TGTGCCAGCAGTTTAAACGGGAGTCCCGCCTACGAGCAGTACTTC. This codes for CASSLNGSPAYEQYF.

The table lists this clone with a count of one. This chain joins TRBV13 and TRBJ2-7, with D perhaps TRBD1 (6 bases). CDR3 length: 12 amino acids. Germline CDR1 and CDR2: PRHDT and FYEKMQ (reference sequence). V lost 5 bases and J 6 bases, leaving 11 bases between the germline ends. CDR3 sequence reads: CASSIRTVEQYF. The CDR3 bases are TGTGCCAGCAGCATTCGGACAGTCGAGCAGTACTTC. The full variable domain, in which reference TRBV13 and TRBJ2-7 provide the parts outside the CDR3, is AAGVIQSPRHLIKEKRETATLKCYPIPRHDTVYWYQQGPGQDPQFLISFYEKMQSDKGSIPDRFSAQQFSDYHSELNMSSLELGDSALYFCASSIRTVEQYFGPGTRLTVT.

V is TRBV10-2 and J is TRBJ1-5, with 7 bases identical to TRBD1. CDR1 and CDR2 from the germline V gene are WSHSY and SAAADI. CDR3 length: 15 amino acids. Losses at the gene ends were 8 bases for V and 1 base for J; bases not matched to a gene: 8. CDR3 sequence: CASSIEGASNQPQHF. In DNA form, the CDR3 reads TGCGCCAGCTCGATCGAGGGGGCCAGCAATCAGCCCCAGCATTTT.

The chain couples TRBV5-1 to TRBJ2-3; tentatively, D is TRBD2 (5 bases). There are 16 residues in the CDR3. V was pared by 3 bases and J by 5 bases, with 19 bases between. The germline V gene has CDR1 SGHRS and CDR2 YFSETQ. CDR3 bases: TGCGCCAGCAGCTGGCACCCAGATATTCGGGGAGATACGCAGTATTTT. This gives the protein CASSWHPDIRGDTQYF.

The CDR3 nucleotides are TGTGCCAGTACATCGGGACGCGCGCACTATGGCTACACCTTC. Translating gives CASTSGRAHYGYTF. V and J are TRBV19 and TRBJ1-2, with D perhaps TRBD1 (5 bases). Germline CDR1 and CDR2: LNHDA and SQIVND (reference sequence). The V gene lost 7 bases and the J gene lost 3 bases, with 15 bases spanning the gap. The CDR3 has 14 amino acids.

This clone was counted once. The chain uses TRBV28 and TRBJ2-1, with no clear D. CDR1 and CDR2 from the germline V gene are MDHEN and SYDVKM. This CDR3 is 11 amino acids long. Trimming removed 3 bases from V and 13 bases from J, with 10 bases in between. This CDR3 is CASSLRYFQFF. CDR3 bases: TGTGCCAGCAGTTTGCGTTACTTTCAGTTCTTC.